The 15 T cell receptor beta chains reported below all come from one sample, sequenced in a study of regulatory T cells in long-lasting Graves disease. HTBI primers from iRepertoire and Arm-PCR of CDR3 regions yielded the TCR beta libraries. MiXCR, applied by TCRdb to the multiplex PCR reads, yields one record per CDR3 protein. The table shows roughly 430,000 distinct CDR3 sequences, with over 20% occurring only once. Time point: persistent/refractory GD, antithyroid drugs over 5 years with positive TRAb. There was RNA extracted from PBMCs, and the TCR library was made from it. This sample comprised peripheral blood mononuclear cells (PBMCs), obtained when the disease was refractory, from a patient treated with antithyroid drugs. The origin of the receptors is a female donor with Graves disease.

The CDR3 spells CASSPAAEGEQYF. CDR3 nucleotide sequence: TGTGCCAGCAGCCCCGCCGCGGAGGGCGAGCAGTACTTC. The chain joins TRBV11-2 to TRBJ2-7; D possibly corresponds to TRBD2 (6 bases). The CDR3 is made up of 13 amino acids. The germline V and J ends were trimmed by 5 bases and 6 bases, with 14 bases remaining between them. CDR1 and CDR2 (germline): SGHAT, FQNNGV.

This chain uses TRBV29-1 with TRBJ2-7; 7 nucleotides agree with TRBD2. Germline assignment: CDR1 SQVTM and CDR2 ANQGSEA. The CDR3 consists of 13 residues. V lost 3 bases to trimming and J lost 2 bases; unmatched junction nucleotides: 4. The CDR3 loop reads CSVEGREPYEQYF. For the CDR3, the DNA is TGCAGCGTTGAGGGGCGGGAGCCCTACGAGCAGTACTTC.

With respect to this clonotype: With a far larger clone one base away, a read error is the likely cause. V usage is TRBV6-5 and J usage is TRBJ1-2; the D gene is possibly TRBD1 (6 bases). This CDR3 is built from 13 residues. Germline loops: CDR1 MNHEY, CDR2 SVGAGI. Trimming stripped 4 bases from V and 4 bases from J, with 10 bases between. This CDR3 reads CASSLDRCYGYTF. The CDR3, as DNA: TGTGCCAGCAGTTTAGACAGGTGCTATGGCTACACCTTC.

This clonotype was recorded many times. The chain uses TRBV20-1 and TRBJ2-2; D uncertain. Trimming cost V 3 bases and J 0 bases, with 11 bases left between them. The CDR3 is 15 amino acids. In germline, CDR1 is DFQATT, CDR2 SNEGSKA (reference sequence). CDR3 in DNA: TGCAGTGCTAGTAAGAGAGACCCGAACACCGGGGAGCTGTTTTTT. Translating gives CSASKRDPNTGELFF.

This clonotype was observed a handful of times. The chain links TRBV3-1 to TRBJ2-2, with TRBD2 matching 9 bases. Germline V gene lookup returns CDR1 LGHDT and CDR2 YNNKEL (reference sequence). This CDR3 is 15 amino acids long. Trimming took 3 bases from V and 8 from J; bases not matched to a gene: 7. CDR3 loop: CASSQNLAGTGELFF. CDR3 DNA: TGTGCCAGCAGCCAGAATCTAGCGGGAACAGGGGAGCTGTTTTTT.

A remark on this clonotype: A much larger clone lies a single base off, so this may be a read error. The rearrangement joins TRBV12-3 or TRBV12-4 to TRBJ1-2; D remains ambiguous. This CDR3 is 14 amino acids long. The V and J ends lost 3 bases and 8 bases respectively, with 16 bases between them. The CDR3 DNA follows: TGTGCCAGCAGTTTTTTTTCGGGTCTGCGGGGCTACACCTTC. Its protein product is CASSFFSGLRGYTF.

In its sample, this clonotype was seen many times. The V gene is TRBV9, the J gene TRBJ1-4, with unresolved D. The ends were cut back, 3 bases at V and 2 bases at J, with 5 bases in the middle. CDR3 length equals 13 residues. Germline V CDR1 and CDR2: SGDLS, YYNGEE. The CDR3 DNA reads as TGTGCCAGCAGCGCCTCCACTAATGAAAAACTGTTTTTT. This sequence encodes CASSASTNEKLFF.

This clonotype was recorded at least ten times. The chain joins TRBV12-3 or TRBV12-4 to TRBJ1-1; tentatively, D is TRBD1 (5 bases). V was trimmed by 7 bases and J by 1 base, leaving 19 bases between them. The CDR3 length is 16 residues. The CDR3 DNA reads as TGTGCCAGCACTAACCCCGGCGGCGGGGCGAACACTGAAGCTTTCTTT. Translated: CASTNPGGGANTEAFF.

This clonotype was observed a handful of times. This rearrangement joins TRBV5-1 to TRBJ2-4; D remains ambiguous. Trimming shortened V by 1 base and J by 3 bases, and 8 bases separated the two germline ends. Germline CDR1 reads SGHRS; CDR2 reads YFSETQ. CDR3 size: 14 residues. The CDR3 region has the DNA TGCGCCAGCAGCTTGATGGGGAACAAAAACATTCAGTACTTC. This sequence encodes CASSLMGNKNIQYF. Full variable domain (outside the CDR3, taken from reference TRBV5-1 and TRBJ2-4): KAGVTQTPRYLIKTRGQQVTLSCSPISGHRSVSWYQQTPGQGLQFLFEYFSETQRNKGNFPGRFSGRQFSNSRSEMNVSTLELGDSALYLCASSLMGNKNIQYFGAGTRLSVL.

The chain recombines TRBV30 with TRBJ2-3, with D uncertain. CDR3 size: 15 residues. Per the germline V gene, CDR1 is GTSNPN and CDR2 is SVGIG (reference sequence). V was clipped by 0 bases and J by 4 bases, with 14 bases between them. DNA of the CDR3: TGTGCCTGGAGTGTAGGGCTTGGGCACGCAGATACGCAGTATTTT. Amino acids: CAWSVGLGHADTQYF.

This chain joins TRBV3-1 and TRBJ2-1, with D maybe TRBD2 (6 bases). CDR1 is LGHDT, CDR2 YNNKEL, per germline (reference sequence). Trimming took off 4 bases at V and 10 bases at J, with 23 bases between the two ends. The CDR3 runs 16 residues. CDR3 coding DNA: TGTGCCAGCAGCCCCGGGGTTAGCGGAGACCTAGAGGAGCAGTTCTTC. Translation gives CASSPGVSGDLEEQFF.

There are a few counts of this clonotype. The chain carries TRBV20-1 and TRBJ2-7; 11 bases align to TRBD2. Per the germline V gene, CDR1 is DFQATT and CDR2 is SNEGSKA (reference sequence). This CDR3 spans 14 amino acids. The junction had 8 bases not matched to a gene; V was cut back by 3 bases and J by 7 bases. The CDR3 reads CSASKTSGTGEQYF. The CDR3 nucleotides read TGCAGTGCTAGTAAGACTAGCGGGACGGGTGAGCAGTACTTC.

In this sample, this clonotype turned up a few times. The chain couples TRBV19 to TRBJ1-5; the D gene is possibly TRBD1 (5 bases). Trimming left V 2 bases short and J 2 bases short, with 19 bases between. CDR1 is LNHDA and CDR2 is SQIVND in the germline V gene (reference sequence). The CDR3 consists of 18 residues. CDR3: CASSIRFWQGGGNQPQHF. The DNA of the CDR3 is TGTGCCAGTAGTATAAGGTTCTGGCAGGGCGGTGGCAATCAGCCCCAGCATTTT.

This clonotype was seen a handful of times. The chain couples TRBV20-1 to TRBJ2-7; D is undetermined. With 3 bases removed from V and 6 bases from J, the gap between germline ends came to 15 bases. CDR1 and CDR2 (germline): DFQATT, SNEGSKA (reference sequence). CDR3 size: 13 residues. CDR3 loop: CSASQASTTEQYF. In nucleotides, the CDR3 is TGCAGTGCTAGTCAGGCCTCAACGACCGAGCAGTACTTC.

This clonotype was observed at least ten times. The chain couples TRBV28 to TRBJ1-4; 8 nucleotides line up with TRBD1. The CDR3 runs to 15 residues. CDR1 is MDHEN and CDR2 is SYDVKM in the germline V gene. The trim removed 4 bases at V and 6 bases at J, leaving 7 bases unmatched. This CDR3 reads CASSSLDRDDEKLFF. CDR3 DNA: TGTGCCAGCAGTTCCCTGGACAGGGACGATGAAAAACTGTTTTTT.